The clone carrying this T cell receptor (beta chain) was seen at least ten times. Noted time point: healthy volunteer bleed at 2 weeks. It was from unfractionated whole blood that total RNA was extracted. These data come from a study of human T cells and chemical hapten exposure. V lost 7 bases to trimming and J lost 3 bases, with 12 bases between them. Per germline, CDR1 ENHRY and CDR2 SYGVKD. The CDR3 is 13 amino acids. TCRdb re-called the RACE reads with MiXCR, one entry per CDR3 protein. The sample consists of around 130,000 distinct CDR3 sequences, around 8.3% of them appearing once. The chain couples TRBV10-3 to TRBJ1-1; weak D call: TRBD1 (5 bases). Sequencing was carried out using whole blood. This clonotype was sampled from a male donor in good health. Some clones in this sample may be carry-over from other donors' samples. CDR3 DNA sequence: TGTGCCATCACTGGGACCCCTGACACTGAAGCTTTCTTT. Translation gives CAITGTPDTEAFF.